These 31 T cell receptor beta chains were sequenced from one sample in a study of beta chain features in type 1 diabetes. Expressed TCRB transcripts were sequenced because the entire RNA isolate underwent reverse transcription. The assay was immunoSEQ multiplex PCR, and TCRdb's table has in-frame clones only and misses some. The table lists about 370,000 clones, about 15% of them singletons. Sequencing was carried out using naive CD4+ T cells from blood. The receptors were sampled from a woman aged 18-30 years in good health.

V usage is TRBV27 and J usage is TRBJ2-2; unclear D gene. The CDR3 extends over 13 amino acids. The ends were cut back, 2 bases at V and 4 bases at J, with 5 bases in the middle. CDR1 and CDR2 from the germline V gene are MNHEY and SMNVEV (reference sequence). The CDR3 spells CASSLPGTGELFF. In DNA form, the CDR3 reads TGTGCCAGCAGTTTACCGGGCACCGGGGAGCTGTTTTTT.

V and J are TRBV14 and TRBJ2-1, with 11 positions matching TRBD1. The CDR3 runs to 19 residues. Unmatched junction bases numbered 19, after V lost 2 bases and J lost 10 bases. Looked up from germline, CDR1 is SGHDN and CDR2 is FVKESK. The CDR3 sequence: CASSQFEGQGVGRLLEQFF. CDR3 in DNA: TGTGCCAGCAGCCAATTTGAGGGACAGGGGGTTGGAAGGCTTCTGGAGCAGTTCTTC.

This clone came up a few times. The chain uses TRBV19 and TRBJ2-7, with 8 positions matching TRBD1. CDR1 and CDR2 (germline): LNHDA, SQIVND (reference sequence). The CDR3 length is 15 residues. V lost 3 bases to trimming and J lost 1 base; unmatched junction nucleotides: 5. The CDR3 DNA sequence: TGTGCCAGTAGTATCCCGGGACAGGCTTCCTACGAGCAGTACTTC. Encoded protein: CASSIPGQASYEQYF.

J is TRBJ1-5 and V is TRBV7-2; no clear D. CDR1 is SGHTA, CDR2 FQGNSA, per germline. The CDR3 length is 13 residues. Between the trimmed V and J ends, which lost 2 bases and 4 bases, there was a span of 6 bases. The CDR3 loop reads CASSLQENQPQHF. As DNA, the CDR3 is TGTGCCAGCAGCTTACAGGAAAATCAGCCCCAGCATTTT.

This clone was detected only a few times. This sequence joins TRBV5-1 and TRBJ2-1; 7 bases line up with TRBD2. The CDR3 extends over 15 amino acids. CDR1 and CDR2 (germline): SGHRS, YFSETQ. Losses at the gene ends were 4 bases for V and 8 bases for J; bases not matched to a gene: 12. CDR3 region: CASSGRAGLADEQFF. The DNA of the CDR3 is TGCGCCAGCAGCGGTCGAGCGGGACTCGCGGATGAGCAGTTCTTC.

This chain joins TRBV5-4 and TRBJ2-1, with 14 bases aligning to TRBD2. The CDR3 contains 17 residues. From germline, CDR1 is SGHNT and CDR2 YYREEE (reference sequence). With 0 bases clipped from V and 4 bases from J, the junction kept 3 bases outside the gene matches. CDR3 protein: CASSLGGTSGGYNEQFF. The CDR3 nucleotides are TGTGCCAGCAGCTTGGGGGGGACTAGCGGGGGTTACAATGAGCAGTTCTTC.

CDR3 DNA sequence: TGTGCCAGCAGCGGATCTAGCGGGTCGTACGGGGAGCAGTACTTC. It codes for CASSGSSGSYGEQYF. This chain joins TRBV9 and TRBJ2-7, with 8 bases aligning to TRBD2. Germline values: CDR1 SGDLS, CDR2 YYNGEE. The CDR3 is 15 amino acids. After removal of 3 bases from V and 7 bases from J, the junction contained 12 bases not matched to a gene.

This clone was seen only a few times. The chain links TRBV12-5 to TRBJ2-5; possibly TRBD1 for D (6 bases). In germline, CDR1 is LGHNT, CDR2 FRNRAP. Trimming removed 6 bases at V and 3 bases at J, with 11 bases between. The CDR3 is 13 residues long. DNA for the CDR3: TGTGCTAGTGGGAGGGGACAAAAAGAGACCCAGTACTTC. It specifies CASGRGQKETQYF. The full variable domain, its missing parts supplied by reference TRBV12-5 and TRBJ2-5, is DARVTQTPRHKVTEMGQEVTMRCQPILGHNTVFWYRQTMMQGLELLAYFRNRAPLDDSGMPKDRFSAEMPDATLATLKIQPSEPRDSAVYFCASGRGQKETQYFGPGTRLLVL.

The gene calls are TRBV25-1 and TRBJ2-1; a weak D match, TRBD2 (6 bases). Germline CDR1 reads MGHDK; CDR2 reads SYGVNS. This CDR3 has 16 residues. V was shortened by 6 bases and J by 0 bases, with 15 bases between the two germline ends. CDR3: CASSRGASVSYNEQFF. For the CDR3, the DNA is TGTGCCAGCAGCCGAGGGGCTAGCGTCTCCTACAATGAGCAGTTCTTC.

This clone was counted a few times. V and J are TRBV7-2 and TRBJ2-1; D perhaps matches TRBD1 (5 bases). In germline, CDR1 is SGHTA, CDR2 FQGNSA. The V and J ends lost 2 bases and 10 bases respectively, with 15 bases between them. The CDR3 is 14 residues long. DNA for the CDR3: TGTGCCAGCAGCTTATCCCGGCAGGGCTACGAGCAGTTCTTC. Its translation: CASSLSRQGYEQFF.

The chain combines TRBV28 with TRBJ2-7; perhaps TRBD2 as D (6 bases). V was cut by 6 bases and J by 0 bases, with 15 bases left in between. The CDR3 consists of 15 residues. Germline V gene data show CDR1 as MDHEN and CDR2 as SYDVKM. The CDR3 loop reads CASRDQGLSSYEQYF. CDR3 coding DNA: TGTGCCAGCAGGGACCAGGGACTCAGCTCCTACGAGCAGTACTTC. Drawing the rest from reference TRBV28 and TRBJ2-7, the complete variable domain is DVKVTQSSRYLVKRTGEKVFLECVQDMDHENMFWYRQDPGLGLRLIYFSYDVKMKEKGDIPEGYSVSREKKERFSLILESASTNQTSMYLCASRDQGLSSYEQYFGPGTRLTVT.

In its sample, this clone was seen once. The chain links TRBV4-3 to TRBJ2-1; 7 bases align to TRBD1. The length of the CDR3 is 14 residues. Germline V gene data show CDR1 as LGHNA and CDR2 as YSLEER. V shed 1 base and J 8 bases; nucleotides not matched to a gene: 5. The DNA for the CDR3 is TGCGCCAGCAGCCAAGCAGACAGGGTGGATGAGCAGTTCTTC. Protein product: CASSQADRVDEQFF.

This chain connects TRBV27 to TRBJ1-1; D is perhaps TRBD1 (6 bases). The V end was cut by 4 bases, the J end by 5 bases, with 11 bases between. Germline V lookup: CDR1 MNHEY, CDR2 SMNVEV (reference sequence). This CDR3 comprises 13 residues. The DNA for the CDR3 is TGTGCCAGCAGTTCATCAGGGGAAACTGAAGCTTTCTTT. Its translation: CASSSSGETEAFF.

The chain uses TRBV9 and TRBJ2-7, with 8 bases aligning to TRBD1. V dropped 2 bases and J dropped 7; count of bases not matched to a gene: 17. The germline V gene has CDR1 SGDLS and CDR2 YYNGEE. CDR3 length: 17 amino acids. CDR3 DNA sequence: TGTGCCAGCAGCGTCAGCGGTCTAGGACAGGGCTTCGAAGAGCAGTACTTC. Amino acids: CASSVSGLGQGFEEQYF.

The chain recombines TRBV9 with TRBJ1-5; D not resolved. The V end was cut by 0 bases, the J end by 2 bases, with 6 bases between. This CDR3 has 14 residues. Germline CDR1 reads SGDLS; CDR2 reads YYNGEE. CDR3 amino acids: CASSVEGGNQPQHF. Here the CDR3 DNA reads TGTGCCAGCAGCGTAGAGGGAGGCAATCAGCCCCAGCATTTT.

This clone was counted a few times. Other nucleotide sequences in the sample specify the same CDR3. This sequence joins TRBV7-9 and TRBJ1-2; a possible D gene is TRBD1 (5 bases). Germline V gene lookup returns CDR1 SEHNR and CDR2 FQNEAQ (reference sequence). The CDR3 is 13 residues long. With 5 bases removed from V and 4 bases from J, the gap between germline ends came to 11 bases. The CDR3 nucleotides are TGTGCCAGCAGCCTGGACGGGGGCTATGGCTACACCTTC. This codes for CASSLDGGYGYTF.

This clone came up a few times. This chain connects TRBV29-1 to TRBJ1-2; 7 nucleotides agree with TRBD1. Germline V gene lookup returns CDR1 SQVTM and CDR2 ANQGSEA. The CDR3 runs 12 residues. The V segment lost 2 bases and the J segment 8 bases; nucleotides outside the gene matches: 5. The CDR3: CSVESTGAGYTF. The CDR3, as DNA: TGCAGCGTTGAATCAACAGGGGCCGGCTACACCTTC.

The chain is built from TRBV7-8 and TRBJ2-7; TRBD2 matches 7 bases. The CDR3 extends over 15 amino acids. Germline V lookup: CDR1 SGHVS, CDR2 FQNEAQ. J was trimmed by 2 bases and V by 1 base; bases with no gene match: 5. This CDR3 reads CASSLDLAVTYEQYF. CDR3 nucleotides: TGTGCCAGCAGCTTAGATCTAGCGGTTACCTACGAGCAGTACTTC.

The chain couples TRBV4-2 to TRBJ2-1, with D possibly TRBD2 on 6 matching bases. The CDR3 loop spans 15 amino acids. The germline V and J ends were trimmed by 5 bases and 2 bases, with 13 bases remaining between them. The germline V gene has CDR1 LGHNA and CDR2 YNFKEQ. This chain's CDR3 is CASSDTGTAYNEQFF. The CDR3 DNA reads TGTGCCAGCAGCGACACCGGGACTGCCTACAATGAGCAGTTCTTC.

This clone appeared once. The V call is TRBV5-4, the J call TRBJ1-1; 10 bases are shared with TRBD1. The CDR3 contains 15 residues. CDR1 is SGHNT, CDR2 YYREEE, per germline (reference sequence). The V segment lost 6 bases and the J segment 1 base; nucleotides outside the gene matches: 6. The CDR3, as DNA: TGTGCCAGCATGTTTCGACAGGGGGCGAACACTGAAGCTTTCTTT. It yields the protein CASMFRQGANTEAFF.

The table lists this clone with a few counts. The chain couples TRBV6-6 to TRBJ2-1, with a possible D match to TRBD2 (6 bases). The CDR3 sequence is 16 residues long. Trimming stripped 0 bases from V and 4 bases from J, with 13 bases between. Looked up from germline, CDR1 is MNHNY and CDR2 is SVGAGI (reference sequence). CDR3 coding DNA: TGTGCCAGCAGTTACTCGACGGGGGTTGGGTACAATGAGCAGTTCTTC. Translation gives CASSYSTGVGYNEQFF.

This clone has only a few counts. The chain links TRBV5-1 to TRBJ1-1, with D unclear. The V gene's germline CDR1 is SGHRS and CDR2 YFSETQ. V was trimmed by 2 bases and J by 3 bases, leaving 8 bases between them. The length of the CDR3 is 13 residues. CDR3 protein: CASSFGVDTEAFF. DNA for the CDR3: TGCGCCAGCAGCTTCGGGGTGGACACTGAAGCTTTCTTT.

In its sample, this clone was seen a few times. This chain joins TRBV29-1 and TRBJ1-3, with TRBD1 identical over 8 bases. The germline CDR1 and CDR2 sequences are SQVTM and ANQGSEA. V shed 6 bases, J shed 4 bases, and the junction held 5 bases outside the gene matches. The CDR3 consists of 13 residues. This CDR3 is CSVAGGAGNTIYF. CDR3 sequence (DNA): TGCAGCGTCGCAGGGGGCGCGGGAAACACCATATATTTT.

The chain recombines TRBV2 with TRBJ2-5; tentatively, D is TRBD2 (5 bases). V was clipped by 7 bases and J by 6 bases, with 12 bases between them. The CDR3 is 12 amino acids. The V gene's germline CDR1 is SNHLY and CDR2 FYNNEI. CDR3 region: CASTQEGKTQYF. The CDR3 DNA reads TGTGCCAGCACCCAAGAGGGCAAGACCCAGTACTTC.

CDR3 amino acids: CASSAGTGGRYTQYF. The DNA of the CDR3 is TGTGCCAGCAGCGCCGGGACAGGGGGGAGGTATACGCAGTATTTT. J is TRBJ2-3 and V is TRBV13; 11 positions agree with TRBD1. Germline trimming cut 5 bases from V and 7 bases from J; bases unmatched to any gene: 8. Germline V lookup: CDR1 PRHDT, CDR2 FYEKMQ (reference sequence). The CDR3 loop spans 15 amino acids.

The CDR3 DNA sequence: TGTGCCTGGAACGTCCAGCGGGTCTCCTACGAGCAGTACTTC. Its protein is CAWNVQRVSYEQYF. The V gene is TRBV30, the J gene TRBJ2-5, with TRBD2 as a possible D gene (6 bases). The J call may be wrong; the DNA end is better matched by TRBJ2-7. This CDR3 has 14 residues. Germline lookup yields CDR1 GTSNPN and CDR2 SVGIG (reference sequence).

This chain joins TRBV10-3 and TRBJ2-7, with TRBD2 matching 10 bases. J gave up 4 bases and V 6 bases, and 6 bases lay outside the gene matches. Germline CDR1 ENHRY, CDR2 SYGVKD. The CDR3 spans 14 residues. CDR3 residues: CAISDSSGSYEQYF. The CDR3 DNA sequence: TGTGCCATCAGCGATTCTAGCGGGAGTTACGAGCAGTACTTC.

The DNA for the CDR3 is TGTGCCAGCTCACCTATCCCAGTGGCAGGGGGCCCGAACAATGAGCAGTTCTTC. Its translation: CASSPIPVAGGPNNEQFF. V usage is TRBV18 and J usage is TRBJ2-1; 8 bases are shared with TRBD1. The V gene end was trimmed by 3 bases and the J gene end by 5 bases; junction bases not matched to a gene: 15. Germline CDR1 and CDR2: KGHSH and LQKENI. The CDR3 has 18 amino acids.

The chain uses TRBV9 and TRBJ1-4; maybe TRBD1 (6 bases). The CDR3 runs to 16 residues. The germline gives CDR1 SGDLS, CDR2 YYNGEE. Between the trimmed V and J ends, which lost 3 bases and 8 bases, there was a span of 20 bases. The CDR3 region has the DNA TGTGCCAGCAGCGCGGTAAGGGGGGGTGGCGAAGAAAAACTGTTTTTT. Amino acid sequence: CASSAVRGGGEEKLFF.

This clone has just a few counts. The chain carries TRBV18 and TRBJ2-7; D remains ambiguous. The CDR3 sequence is 13 residues long. V lost 2 bases to trimming and J lost 4 bases, with 9 bases between them. Germline V gene lookup returns CDR1 KGHSH and CDR2 LQKENI. CDR3 in amino acids: CASSPSRPYEQYF. The CDR3, as DNA: TGTGCCAGCTCACCATCCAGGCCATACGAGCAGTACTTC.

This clone came up a few times. This chain joins TRBV25-1 and TRBJ2-3, with no clear D. Trimming took off 4 bases at V and 0 bases at J, with 8 bases between the two ends. CDR1 MGHDK and CDR2 SYGVNS come from the germline V gene. The CDR3 extends over 14 amino acids. DNA for the CDR3: TGTGCCAGCAGTGTCCGTCTAAGCACAGATACGCAGTATTTT. It specifies CASSVRLSTDTQYF.